This T cell receptor (beta chain) is drawn from a study of tissue T cells after allogeneic stem cell transplantation. Study results and caveats: Blood and spleen captured only part of the tissue TCR repertoire. Anatomically similar tissues had similar TCR repertoires within each patient. Some tissue clones might be persisting host cells; their alloreactivity or antigen specificity was not determined.

A word on this clone: Its antigen is unidentified. Germline and genes here are mouse. The read finishes 1 residue shy of the CDR3 end, and the germline J gene is used to complete it.

Sequencing used immunoSEQ multiplex PCR; TCRdb keeps in-frame clones, though not all of them. This table has around 51,000 clones, over 70% appearing once. With V trimmed by 3 bases and J by 6 bases, 2 bases remained unmatched. Germline loops: CDR1 LGHNA, CDR2 YSYQKL. There are 13 residues in the CDR3. The clonotype comes from a pool of C57BL/6 mice in good health. The source material was sorted cells pooled from one or two spleens. The rearrangement joins TRBV2 to TRBJ2-1; 7 nucleotides line up with TRBD2. The CDR3 loop reads CASSQWGVAEQFF. The DNA read from the CDR3 is TGTGCCAGCAGCCAGTGGGGGGTTGCTGAGCAGTTC.